Below are 11 T cell receptor beta chains sequenced from a single sample in a study of T cell clonotyping in hematopoietic cell transplantation. As to time point: recipient sample about 28 days before transplant, after cytoreduction. Some clones are missing from TCRdb's copy, which holds only in-frame ones; the method was immunoSEQ multiplex PCR. The table records some 30,000 clones, about 70% of them present only once. The sample consisted of peripheral blood mononuclear cells, taken before stem cell transplant. Source of these receptors: a man in his fifties or sixties with myelodysplastic syndrome. Some clones in this sample may be carry-over from other donors' samples.

This clone was counted a single time. The chain has TRBV30 and TRBJ2-7; D uncertain. Trimming pared 0 bases from V and 3 bases from J, leaving 12 bases between. CDR1 and CDR2 (germline): GTSNPN, SVGIG (reference sequence). This CDR3 contains 14 residues. CDR3 residues: CAWSVLQVNYEQYF. As DNA, the CDR3 is TGTGCCTGGAGTGTACTGCAGGTCAACTACGAGCAGTACTTC.

This clone was counted only a few times. The chain combines TRBV7-8 with TRBJ1-6; 10 bases fit TRBD1. The CDR3 extends over 16 amino acids. From germline, CDR1 is SGHVS and CDR2 FQNEAQ. Trimming took 1 base from V and 13 from J; bases not matched to a gene: 10. The CDR3 region is CASSLVVGQGKGPLHF. As DNA, the CDR3 is TGTGCCAGCAGCTTAGTAGTGGGACAGGGGAAGGGGCCCCTCCACTTT. The full variable domain, with the rest looked up from reference TRBV7-8 and TRBJ1-6, is GAGVSQSPRYKVAKRGQDVALRCDPISGHVSLFWYQQALGQGPEFLTYFQNEAQLDKSGLPSDRFFAERPEGSVSTLKIQRTQQEDSAVYLCASSLVVGQGKGPLHFGNGTRLTVT.

This chain joins TRBV6-5 and TRBJ1-5; TRBD1 is a possible D gene (6 bases). CDR3 length: 15 amino acids. V was pared by 4 bases and J by 3 bases, with 13 bases between. Germline V gene lookup returns CDR1 MNHEY and CDR2 SVGAGI. CDR3 protein: CASSSTGTLNQPQHF. For the CDR3, the DNA is TGTGCCAGCAGTTCAACCGGGACACTCAATCAGCCCCAGCATTTT.

As regards this clone: Other DNA sequences in the same sample also yield this CDR3. The J gene is TRBJ1-1, the V gene TRBV6-1, with D unclear. CDR3 size: 12 residues. From germline, CDR1 is MNHNS and CDR2 SASEGT. V lost 6 bases to trimming and J lost 2 bases, with 7 bases between them. The CDR3: CASSLRNTEAFF. The CDR3, as DNA: TGTGCCAGCAGCCTAAGAAACACTGAAGCTTTCTTT.

This chain connects TRBV25-1 to TRBJ2-7, with a weak D call TRBD1 (5 bases). The CDR3 totals 13 residues. The germline V and J ends were trimmed by 6 bases and 2 bases, with 11 bases remaining between them. Germline-derived CDR1 and CDR2 are MGHDK and SYGVNS. For the CDR3, the DNA is TGTGCCAGCAGCCCTAGACAGACCTACGAGCAGTACTTC. Translation gives CASSPRQTYEQYF.

V and J are TRBV28 and TRBJ2-7; D ambiguous. Looked up from germline, CDR1 is MDHEN and CDR2 is SYDVKM. V lost 6 bases and J lost 3, with 12 bases in between. The CDR3 is 13 residues long. Here the CDR3 reads CASRLTVVYEQYF. The CDR3, as DNA: TGTGCCAGCAGGCTTACAGTAGTCTACGAGCAGTACTTC.

The rearrangement joins TRBV28 to TRBJ1-5, with a possible D match to TRBD1 (6 bases). Germline V gene lookup returns CDR1 MDHEN and CDR2 SYDVKM. V was cut by 4 bases and J by 5 bases, with 12 bases left in between. The CDR3 length is 14 residues. This chain's CDR3 is CASSSTGFHQPQHF. CDR3 coding DNA: TGTGCCAGCAGTTCAACAGGGTTCCATCAGCCCCAGCATTTT.

The count of this clone is one. The V call is TRBV5-1, the J call TRBJ2-1; the D gene could be TRBD1 or TRBD2 (6 bases each). The ends were cut back, 0 bases at V and 8 bases at J, with 15 bases in the middle. The germline V gene encodes CDR1 SGHRS and CDR2 YFSETQ. The CDR3 is made up of 15 amino acids. DNA of the CDR3: TGCGCCAGCAGCTTGGGAAGGGGGGACCTGGATGAGCAGTTCTTC. Translation: CASSLGRGDLDEQFF.

The CDR3 DNA sequence: TGTGCCTGGAGGCCACTCTATGGCTACACCTTC. Its translation is CAWRPLYGYTF. V and J are TRBV30 and TRBJ1-2; D remains unclear. Trimming took 3 bases from V and 4 from J, leaving 6 bases between them. The germline CDR1 and CDR2 sequences are GTSNPN and SVGIG (reference sequence). The CDR3 loop spans 11 amino acids.

V and J are TRBV30 and TRBJ1-1; TRBD1 is a possible D gene (5 bases). Germline-derived CDR1 and CDR2 are GTSNPN and SVGIG (reference sequence). There are 14 residues in the CDR3. V lost 7 bases and J 0 bases, leaving 15 bases between the germline ends. CDR3 nucleotide sequence: TGTGCCTTTACACCAGGGTACGTGAACACTGAAGCTTTCTTT. It translates to CAFTPGYVNTEAFF.

This clone was seen just once. The J gene is TRBJ1-1, the V gene TRBV29-1; D unclear. The germline V gene encodes CDR1 SQVTM and CDR2 ANQGSEA. The CDR3 is 12 amino acids. Trimming took off 4 bases at V and 4 bases at J, with 10 bases between the two ends. The CDR3 reads CSVVTILTEAFF. CDR3 nucleotides: TGCAGCGTTGTCACGATCCTCACTGAAGCTTTCTTT.